The clone carrying this TCR beta chain showed up just a few times. What it binds is unknown. The data belong to a study of CD8 T cells in ankylosing spondylitis. A quantitative 5'-RACE method, one with molecular barcodes, was used to make TCR beta libraries. TCRdb reprocessed the 5' RACE reads with MiXCR, giving one entry per CDR3 protein. This table holds about 120,000 distinct CDR3 sequences, 12% to 15% found once. Study-level points and caveats: Relatively rare in peripheral blood, disease-linked clones were also CD8+. In the blood and synovial fluid of reactive arthritis, some motif variants had been previously reported. Within ankylosing spondylitis blood, a TCR beta motif made up of roughly eight highly homologous variants appeared to be characteristic.

The sample consisted of blood, either unsorted or a sorted T cell fraction (not recorded which). This receptor was identified in a female donor with ankylosing spondylitis or in good health (not recorded which).

The CDR3 region has the DNA TGTGCCAGCAGCTTGCTAGCGGACGAGCAGTACTTC. Translating gives CASSLLADEQYF. This chain connects TRBV7-9 to TRBJ2-7; 7 nucleotides line up with TRBD2. CDR3 size: 12 residues. V lost 3 bases to trimming and J lost 5 bases; unmatched junction nucleotides: 1. Germline V gene data show CDR1 as SEHNR and CDR2 as FQNEAQ (reference sequence).